A single sample is the source of the 9 T cell receptor beta chains below, sequenced in a study of T cells in Graves' hyperthyroidism and ophthalmopathy. RNA transcripts gave rise to amplified TCR beta CDR3 regions. A first-round RT-PCR of the TCR CDR3 used the HTBI primer set. MiXCR was run by TCRdb on the multiplex PCR reads, yielding one entry per CDR3 protein. The profile shows around 340,000 distinct CDR3 sequences, about 18% of them singletons. The sequencing sample was made of blood. These receptors all stem from a woman in her twenties or thirties with Graves' hyperthyroidism that later progressed to Graves' ophthalmopathy.

The sample holds many counts of this clonotype. The chain links TRBV20-1 to TRBJ2-1, with 7 bases that match TRBD2. The V segment lost 0 bases and the J segment 2 bases; nucleotides outside the gene matches: 7. The CDR3 spans 16 residues. Germline V CDR1 and CDR2: DFQATT, SNEGSKA (reference sequence). The CDR3 here is CSARDPAGAAYNEQFF. Here the CDR3 DNA reads TGCAGTGCTAGAGATCCCGCGGGAGCGGCCTACAATGAGCAGTTCTTC.

At least ten counts were recorded for this clonotype. The rearrangement joins TRBV20-1 to TRBJ2-3; the match to TRBD2 covers 15 bases. This CDR3 region has 17 residues. V lost 1 base, J lost 3 bases, and 5 bases stayed unmatched. CDR1 is DFQATT and CDR2 is SNEGSKA in the germline V gene (reference sequence). CDR3: CSARGTSGRALTDTQYF. The DNA of the CDR3 is TGCAGTGCTAGAGGGACTAGCGGGAGGGCATTGACAGATACGCAGTATTTT.

This clonotype was seen only a few times. This chain links TRBV6-1 with TRBJ2-3; 7 nucleotides align to TRBD2. Germline lookup yields CDR1 MNHNS and CDR2 SASEGT. The CDR3 runs to 16 residues. V was clipped by 7 bases and J by 6 bases; unmatched bases: 16. The CDR3 protein is CASTKVAGALVDTQYF. CDR3 sequence (DNA): TGTGCCAGCACCAAAGTGGCGGGAGCATTGGTGGATACGCAGTATTTT.

There are many counts of this clonotype. The CDR3 protein is CATGTSDSNQPQHF. The DNA for the CDR3 is TGTGCCACCGGTACGTCCGATAGCAATCAGCCCCAGCATTTT. The chain uses TRBV24-1 and TRBJ1-5, with no clear D. CDR1 is KGHDR and CDR2 is SFDVKD in the germline V gene. The germline V and J ends were trimmed by 9 bases and 0 bases, with 11 bases remaining between them. This CDR3 spans 14 amino acids.

This clonotype was observed a handful of times. The rearrangement joins TRBV19 to TRBJ1-2; D is possibly TRBD1 (5 bases). This CDR3 is 12 amino acids long. Trimming took off 5 bases at V and 7 bases at J, with 11 bases between the two ends. Per the germline V gene, CDR1 is LNHDA and CDR2 is SQIVND (reference sequence). In nucleotides, the CDR3 is TGTGCCAGTAGTTATGGGACGAGTGGCTACACCTTC. Protein: CASSYGTSGYTF.

This clonotype was seen repeatedly, ten times or more. V usage is TRBV5-5 and J usage is TRBJ1-2; D not resolved. Trimming took 3 bases from V and 6 from J, leaving 15 bases between them. This CDR3 contains 14 residues. Germline CDR1 is SGHKS and CDR2 is YYEKEE (reference sequence). The CDR3 protein is CASSSAIMDDGYTF. The CDR3 DNA is TGTGCCAGCAGCTCGGCAATTATGGACGATGGCTACACCTTC.

This clonotype was seen repeatedly, ten times or more. This chain connects TRBV3-1 to TRBJ2-5, with 12 bases matching TRBD2. The ends lost 6 bases at V and 5 bases at J; junction bases unmatched: 7. Germline values: CDR1 LGHDT, CDR2 YNNKEL (reference sequence). The CDR3 runs to 15 residues. The CDR3 reads CASSQRGTSGETQYF. CDR3 bases: TGTGCCAGCAGTCAAAGGGGGACTAGCGGGGAGACCCAGTACTTC.

The chain employs TRBV11-2 and TRBJ2-7, with 12 bases lining up with TRBD2. Looked up from germline, CDR1 is SGHAT and CDR2 is FQNNGV. J gave up 4 bases and V 1 base, and 8 bases lay outside the gene matches. The CDR3 covers 17 residues. CDR3 DNA sequence: TGTGCCAGCAGCTTAGCGGCCCTAGCGGGGGGGTATTACGAGCAGTACTTC. Protein: CASSLAALAGGYYEQYF.

This clonotype was seen only a few times. The chain joins TRBV7-2 to TRBJ2-7; D unclear. The V gene lost 1 base and the J gene lost 5 bases, with 6 bases spanning the gap. From germline, CDR1 is SGHTA and CDR2 FQGNSA. CDR3 size: 12 residues. In nucleotides, the CDR3 is TGTGCCAGCAGCTTAGTTGTCAACGAGCAGTACTTC. Amino acid sequence: CASSLVVNEQYF. Complete variable domain (other parts from reference TRBV7-2 and TRBJ2-7): GAGVSQSPSNKVTEKGKDVELRCDPISGHTALYWYRQSLGQGLEFLIYFQGNSAPDKSGLPSDRFSAERTGGSVSTLTIQRTQQEDSAVYLCASSLVVNEQYFGPGTRLTVT.